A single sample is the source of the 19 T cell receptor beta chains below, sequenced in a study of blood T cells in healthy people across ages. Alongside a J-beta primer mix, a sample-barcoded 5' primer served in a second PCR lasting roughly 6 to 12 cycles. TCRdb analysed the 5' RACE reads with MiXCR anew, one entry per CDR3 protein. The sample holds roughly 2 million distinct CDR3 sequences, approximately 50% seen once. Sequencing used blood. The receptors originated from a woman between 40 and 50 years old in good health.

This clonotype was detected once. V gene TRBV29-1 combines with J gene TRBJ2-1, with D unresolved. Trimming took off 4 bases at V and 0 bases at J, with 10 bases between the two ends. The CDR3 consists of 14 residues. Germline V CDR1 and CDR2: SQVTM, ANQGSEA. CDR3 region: CSVVSASSYNEQFF. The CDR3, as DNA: TGCAGCGTTGTCAGTGCAAGCTCCTACAATGAGCAGTTCTTC.

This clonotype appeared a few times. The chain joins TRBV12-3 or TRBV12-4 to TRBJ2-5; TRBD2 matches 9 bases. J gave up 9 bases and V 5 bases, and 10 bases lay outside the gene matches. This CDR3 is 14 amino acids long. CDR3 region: CASSPAGGSSAQYF. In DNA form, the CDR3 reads TGTGCCAGCAGTCCAGCGGGGGGATCATCGGCCCAGTACTTC.

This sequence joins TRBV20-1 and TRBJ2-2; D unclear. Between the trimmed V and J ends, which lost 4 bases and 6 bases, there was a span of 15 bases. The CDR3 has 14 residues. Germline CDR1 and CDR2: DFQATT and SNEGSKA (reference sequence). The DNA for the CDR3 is TGCAGTGCTACTCCGGCCGATGGCGCCGGGGAGCTGTTTTTT. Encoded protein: CSATPADGAGELFF.

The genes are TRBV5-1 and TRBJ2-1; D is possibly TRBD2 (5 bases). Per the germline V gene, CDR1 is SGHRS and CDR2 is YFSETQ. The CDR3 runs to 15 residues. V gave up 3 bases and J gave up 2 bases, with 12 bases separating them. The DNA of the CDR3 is TGCGCCAGCAGCTGGGAGTGGGAGCCCTACAATGAGCAGTTCTTC. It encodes CASSWEWEPYNEQFF.

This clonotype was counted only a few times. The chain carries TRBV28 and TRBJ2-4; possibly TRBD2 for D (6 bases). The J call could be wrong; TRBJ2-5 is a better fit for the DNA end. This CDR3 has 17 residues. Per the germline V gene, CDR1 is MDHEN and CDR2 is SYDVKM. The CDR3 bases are TGTGCCAGCAGTTTAATACGGAGGGAGTTCCTCGGAGAGACCCAGTACTTC. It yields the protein CASSLIRREFLGETQYF.

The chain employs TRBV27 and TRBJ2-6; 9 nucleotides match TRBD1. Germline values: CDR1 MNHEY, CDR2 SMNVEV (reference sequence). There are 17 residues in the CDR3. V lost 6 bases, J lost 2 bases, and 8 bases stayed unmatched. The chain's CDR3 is CASSVGQGTPGANVLTF. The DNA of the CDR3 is TGTGCCAGCAGCGTGGGACAGGGAACCCCTGGGGCCAACGTCCTGACTTTC.

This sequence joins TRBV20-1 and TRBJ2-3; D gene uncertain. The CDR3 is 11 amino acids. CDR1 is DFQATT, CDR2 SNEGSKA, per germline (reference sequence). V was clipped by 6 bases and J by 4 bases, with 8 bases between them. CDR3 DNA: TGCAGTGCAAAGAACGCAGATACGCAGTATTTT. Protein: CSAKNADTQYF.

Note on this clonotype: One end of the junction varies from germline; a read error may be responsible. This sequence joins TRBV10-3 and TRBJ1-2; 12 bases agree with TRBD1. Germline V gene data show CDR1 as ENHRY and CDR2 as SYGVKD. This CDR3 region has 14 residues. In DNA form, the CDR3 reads TGCGCCATCAGTGGGGGACAGGGGGCAGGTGGCTACACCTTC. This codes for CAISGGQGAGGYTF.

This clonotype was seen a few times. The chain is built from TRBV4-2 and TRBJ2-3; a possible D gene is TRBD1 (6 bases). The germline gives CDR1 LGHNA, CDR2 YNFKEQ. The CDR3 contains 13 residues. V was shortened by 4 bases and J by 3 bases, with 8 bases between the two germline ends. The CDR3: CASSPGETDTQYF. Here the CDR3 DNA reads TGTGCCAGCAGCCCAGGGGAGACAGATACGCAGTATTTT.

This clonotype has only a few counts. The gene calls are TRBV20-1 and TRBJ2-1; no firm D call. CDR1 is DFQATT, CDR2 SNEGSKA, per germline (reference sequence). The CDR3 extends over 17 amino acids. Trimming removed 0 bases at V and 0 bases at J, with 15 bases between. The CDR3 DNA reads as TGCAGTGCTAGAGATTCCCAGACTGGTCGCTCCTACAATGAGCAGTTCTTC. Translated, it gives CSARDSQTGRSYNEQFF.

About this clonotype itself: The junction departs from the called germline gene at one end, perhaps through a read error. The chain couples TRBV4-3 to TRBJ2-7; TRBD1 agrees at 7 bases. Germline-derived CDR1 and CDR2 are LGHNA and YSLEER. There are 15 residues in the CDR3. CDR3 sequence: CASNQDQRGLFEQYF. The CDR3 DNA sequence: TGCGCCAGCAACCAAGATCAAAGGGGGCTGTTCGAGCAGTACTTC.

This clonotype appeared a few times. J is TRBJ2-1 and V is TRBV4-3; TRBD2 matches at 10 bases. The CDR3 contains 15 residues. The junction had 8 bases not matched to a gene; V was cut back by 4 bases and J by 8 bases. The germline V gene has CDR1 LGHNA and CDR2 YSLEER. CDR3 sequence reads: CASSPGERGGDEQFF. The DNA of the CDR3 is TGCGCCAGCAGCCCCGGGGAGCGGGGGGGCGATGAGCAGTTCTTC.

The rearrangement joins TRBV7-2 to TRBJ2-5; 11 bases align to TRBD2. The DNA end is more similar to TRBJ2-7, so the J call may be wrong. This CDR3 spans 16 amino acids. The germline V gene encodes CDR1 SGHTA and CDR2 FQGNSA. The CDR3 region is CASSSSKTSGEGEQYF. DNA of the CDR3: TGTGCCAGCAGCTCCTCCAAGACTAGCGGGGAGGGCGAGCAGTACTTC.

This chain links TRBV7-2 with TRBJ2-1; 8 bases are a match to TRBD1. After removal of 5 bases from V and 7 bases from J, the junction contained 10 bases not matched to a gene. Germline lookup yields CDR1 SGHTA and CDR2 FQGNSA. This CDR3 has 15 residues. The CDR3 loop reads CASSLGTGAMNEQFF. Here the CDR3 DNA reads TGTGCCAGCAGCCTCGGGACAGGTGCTATGAATGAGCAGTTCTTC.

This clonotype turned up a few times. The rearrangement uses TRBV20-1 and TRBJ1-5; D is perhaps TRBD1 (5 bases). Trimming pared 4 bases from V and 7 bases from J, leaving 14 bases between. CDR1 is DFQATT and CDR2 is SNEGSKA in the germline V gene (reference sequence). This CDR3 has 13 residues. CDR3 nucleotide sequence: TGCAGTGCTAATCAGGGTATCTCGCAGCCCCAGCATTTT. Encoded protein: CSANQGISQPQHF.

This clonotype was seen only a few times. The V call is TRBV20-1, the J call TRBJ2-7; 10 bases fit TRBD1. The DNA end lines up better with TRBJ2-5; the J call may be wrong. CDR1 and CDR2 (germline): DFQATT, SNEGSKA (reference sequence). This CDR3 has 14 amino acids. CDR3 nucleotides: TGCAGTGCTCCTAAACCGGGACAGGGGGAGACCCAGTACTTC. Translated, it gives CSAPKPGQGETQYF.

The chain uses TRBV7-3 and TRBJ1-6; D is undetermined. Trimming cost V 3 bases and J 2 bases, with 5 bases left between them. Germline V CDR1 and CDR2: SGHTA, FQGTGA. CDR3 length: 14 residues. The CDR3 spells CASSLVAYNSPLHF. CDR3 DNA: TGTGCCAGCAGCTTGGTGGCCTATAATTCACCCCTCCACTTT.

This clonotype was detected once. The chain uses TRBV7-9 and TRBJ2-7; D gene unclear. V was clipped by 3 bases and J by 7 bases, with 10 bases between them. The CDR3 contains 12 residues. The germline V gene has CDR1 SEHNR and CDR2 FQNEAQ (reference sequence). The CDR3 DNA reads TGTGCCAGCAGCTTCTTTATAGGGGAGCAGTACTTC. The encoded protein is CASSFFIGEQYF.

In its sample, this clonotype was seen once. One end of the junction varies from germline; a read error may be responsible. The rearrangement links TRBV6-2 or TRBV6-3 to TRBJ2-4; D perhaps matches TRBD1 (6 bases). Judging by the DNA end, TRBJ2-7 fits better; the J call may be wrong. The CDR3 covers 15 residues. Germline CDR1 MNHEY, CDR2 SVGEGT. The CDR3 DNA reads TGTGCCGGCAGTTACGCCTCCACAGGGAAGTACGAGCAGTACTTC. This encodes CAGSYASTGKYEQYF.